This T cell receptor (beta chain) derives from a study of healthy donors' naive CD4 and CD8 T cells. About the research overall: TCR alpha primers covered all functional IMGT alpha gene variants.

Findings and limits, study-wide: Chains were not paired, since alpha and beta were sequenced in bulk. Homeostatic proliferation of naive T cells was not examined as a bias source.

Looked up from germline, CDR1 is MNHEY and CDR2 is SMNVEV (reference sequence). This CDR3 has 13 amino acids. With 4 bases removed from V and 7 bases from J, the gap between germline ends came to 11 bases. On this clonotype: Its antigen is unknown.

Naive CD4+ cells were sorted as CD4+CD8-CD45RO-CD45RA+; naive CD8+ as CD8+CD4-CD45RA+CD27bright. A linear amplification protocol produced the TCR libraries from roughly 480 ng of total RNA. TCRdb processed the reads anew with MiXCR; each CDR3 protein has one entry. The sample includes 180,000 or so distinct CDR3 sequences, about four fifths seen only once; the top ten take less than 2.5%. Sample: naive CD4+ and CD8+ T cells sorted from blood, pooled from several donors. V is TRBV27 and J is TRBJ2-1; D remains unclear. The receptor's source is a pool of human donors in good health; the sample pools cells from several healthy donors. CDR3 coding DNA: TGTGCCAGCAGTTGGGTAGAGCAGAATGAGCAGTTCTTC. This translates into CASSWVEQNEQFF.